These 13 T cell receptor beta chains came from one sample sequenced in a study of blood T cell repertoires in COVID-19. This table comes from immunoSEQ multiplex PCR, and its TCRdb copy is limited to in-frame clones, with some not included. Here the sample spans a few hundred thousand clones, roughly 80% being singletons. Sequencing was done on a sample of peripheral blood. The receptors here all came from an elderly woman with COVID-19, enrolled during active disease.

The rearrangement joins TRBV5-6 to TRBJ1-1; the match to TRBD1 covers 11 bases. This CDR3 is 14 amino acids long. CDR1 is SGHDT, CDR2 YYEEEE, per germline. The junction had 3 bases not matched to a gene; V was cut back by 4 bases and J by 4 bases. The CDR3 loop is CASSRDRGGTEAFF. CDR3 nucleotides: TGTGCCAGCAGCCGGGACAGGGGGGGCACTGAAGCTTTCTTT. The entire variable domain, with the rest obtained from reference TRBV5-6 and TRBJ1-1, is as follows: DAGVTQSPTHLIKTRGQQVTLRCSPKSGHDTVSWYQQALGQGPQFIFQYYEEEERQRGNFPDRFSGHQFPNYSSELNVNALLLGDSALYLCASSRDRGGTEAFFGQGTRLTVV.

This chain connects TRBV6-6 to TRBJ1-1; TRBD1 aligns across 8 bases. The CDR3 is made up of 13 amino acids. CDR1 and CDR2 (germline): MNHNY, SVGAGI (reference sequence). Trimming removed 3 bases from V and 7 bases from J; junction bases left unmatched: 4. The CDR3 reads CASSYSDRGEAFF. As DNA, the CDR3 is TGTGCCAGCAGTTATTCCGACAGGGGTGAAGCTTTCTTT.

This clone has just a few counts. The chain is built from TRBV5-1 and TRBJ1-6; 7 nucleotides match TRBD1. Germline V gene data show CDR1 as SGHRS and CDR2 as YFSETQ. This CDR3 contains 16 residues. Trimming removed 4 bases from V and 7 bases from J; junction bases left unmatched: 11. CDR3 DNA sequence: TGCGCCAGCAGCGCCCAAACCGGGACAGAAAATTCACCCCTCCACTTT. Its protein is CASSAQTGTENSPLHF.

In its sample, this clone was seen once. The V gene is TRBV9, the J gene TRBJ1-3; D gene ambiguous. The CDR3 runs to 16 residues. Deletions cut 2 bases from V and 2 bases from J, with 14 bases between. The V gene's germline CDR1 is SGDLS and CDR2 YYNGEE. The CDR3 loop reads CASSVLPAGPGNTIYF. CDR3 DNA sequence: TGTGCCAGCAGCGTCCTTCCGGCGGGCCCTGGAAACACCATATATTTT.

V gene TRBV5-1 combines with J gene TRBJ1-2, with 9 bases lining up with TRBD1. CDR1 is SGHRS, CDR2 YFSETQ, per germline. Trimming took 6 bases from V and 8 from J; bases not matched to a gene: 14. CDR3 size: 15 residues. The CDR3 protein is CASTLGDREVEGYTF. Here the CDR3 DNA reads TGCGCCAGCACCCTGGGGGACAGGGAAGTTGAGGGCTACACCTTC. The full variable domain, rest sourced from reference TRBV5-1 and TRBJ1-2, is KAGVTQTPRYLIKTRGQQVTLSCSPISGHRSVSWYQQTPGQGLQFLFEYFSETQRNKGNFPGRFSGRQFSNSRSEMNVSTLELGDSALYLCASTLGDREVEGYTFGSGTRLTVV.

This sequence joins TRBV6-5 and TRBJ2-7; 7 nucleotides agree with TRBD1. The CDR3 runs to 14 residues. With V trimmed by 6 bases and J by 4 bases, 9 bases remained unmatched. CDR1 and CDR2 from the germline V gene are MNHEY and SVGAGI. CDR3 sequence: CASRPGQGVYEQYF. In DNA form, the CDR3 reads TGTGCCAGCAGACCTGGTCAGGGGGTATACGAGCAGTACTTC.

The CDR3 DNA follows: TGTGCCAGCAGTGGAAGCGTCGGAGAGACCCAGTACTTC. As protein: CASSGSVGETQYF. V and J are TRBV2 and TRBJ2-5; D call uncertain. V lost 4 bases to trimming and J lost 4 bases, with 10 bases between them. The length of the CDR3 is 13 residues. Germline CDR1 SNHLY, CDR2 FYNNEI.

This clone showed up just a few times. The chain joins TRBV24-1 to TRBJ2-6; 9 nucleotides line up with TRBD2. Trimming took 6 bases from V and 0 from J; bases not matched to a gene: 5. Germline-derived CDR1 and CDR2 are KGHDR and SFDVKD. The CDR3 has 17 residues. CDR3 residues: CATSPRGGISGANVLTF. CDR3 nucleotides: TGTGCCACCAGTCCGCGGGGGGGGATCTCTGGGGCCAACGTCCTGACTTTC.

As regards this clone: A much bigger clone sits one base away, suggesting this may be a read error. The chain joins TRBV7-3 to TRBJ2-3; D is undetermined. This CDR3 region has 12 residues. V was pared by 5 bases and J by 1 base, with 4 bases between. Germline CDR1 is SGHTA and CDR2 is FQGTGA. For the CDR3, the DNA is TGTGCCAGCAGCCCCGGCACAGATACGCAGTATTTT. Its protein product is CASSPGTDTQYF.

CDR3 coding DNA: TGCGCCAGCAGCCAAACTCGACAGGGGACAGGGGAAAAACTGTTTTTT. Translated: CASSQTRQGTGEKLFF. The rearrangement links TRBV5-1 to TRBJ1-4, with 9 bases aligning to TRBD1. V trimming: 4 bases; J trimming: 8 bases; junction bases outside the gene matches: 12. Germline V gene lookup returns CDR1 SGHRS and CDR2 YFSETQ. This CDR3 is 16 amino acids long.

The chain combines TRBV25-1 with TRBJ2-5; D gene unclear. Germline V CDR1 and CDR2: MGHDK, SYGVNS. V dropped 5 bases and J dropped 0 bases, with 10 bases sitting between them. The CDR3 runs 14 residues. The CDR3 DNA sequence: TGTGCCAGCAGTACACAGAGAAACCAAGAGACCCAGTACTTC. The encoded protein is CASSTQRNQETQYF.

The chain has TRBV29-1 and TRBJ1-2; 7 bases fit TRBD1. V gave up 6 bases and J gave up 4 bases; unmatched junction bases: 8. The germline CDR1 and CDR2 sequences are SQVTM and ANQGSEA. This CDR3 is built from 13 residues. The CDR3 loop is CSVQTDRVYGYTF. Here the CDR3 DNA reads TGCAGCGTCCAAACCGACAGGGTCTATGGCTACACCTTC.

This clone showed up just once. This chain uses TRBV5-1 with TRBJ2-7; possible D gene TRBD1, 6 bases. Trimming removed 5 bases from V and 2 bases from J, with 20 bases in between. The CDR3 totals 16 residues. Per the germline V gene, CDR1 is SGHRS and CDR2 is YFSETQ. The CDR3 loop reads CASRVTGTDLPYEQYF. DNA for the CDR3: TGCGCCAGCAGAGTCACAGGGACGGACTTACCCTACGAGCAGTACTTC.